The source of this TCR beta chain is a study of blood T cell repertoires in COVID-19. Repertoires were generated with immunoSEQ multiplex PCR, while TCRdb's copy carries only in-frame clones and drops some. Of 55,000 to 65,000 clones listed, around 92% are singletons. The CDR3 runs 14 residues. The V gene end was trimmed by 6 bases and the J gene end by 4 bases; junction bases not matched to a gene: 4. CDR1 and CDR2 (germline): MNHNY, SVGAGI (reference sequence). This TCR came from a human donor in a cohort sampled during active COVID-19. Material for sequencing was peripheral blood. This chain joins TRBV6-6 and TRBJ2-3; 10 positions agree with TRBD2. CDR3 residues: CASSPTSGSDTQYF. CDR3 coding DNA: TGTGCCAGCAGCCCGACTAGCGGGTCAGATACGCAGTATTTT.